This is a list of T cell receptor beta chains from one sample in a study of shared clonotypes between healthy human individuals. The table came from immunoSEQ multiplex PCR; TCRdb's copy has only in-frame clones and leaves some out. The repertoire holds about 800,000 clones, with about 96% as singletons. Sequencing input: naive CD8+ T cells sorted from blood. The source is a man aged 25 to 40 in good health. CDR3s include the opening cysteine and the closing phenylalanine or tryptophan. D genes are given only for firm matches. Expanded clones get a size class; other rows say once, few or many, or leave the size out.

CDR3: CASSSPRASNVDEQFF
DNA: TGTGCCAGCAGCTCCCCCCGGGCTAGTAACGTCGATGAGCAGTTCTTC
V: TRBV11-3
D: NA
J: TRBJ2-1
size: NA

CDR3: CASSLWARERLDEQFF
DNA: TGTGCCAGCAGTTTATGGGCGCGGGAGAGGTTGGATGAGCAGTTCTTC
V: TRBV27
D: TRBD2
J: TRBJ2-1
size: NA

CDR3: CATSQHRTVQETQYF
DNA: TGTGCCACCAGCCAACACCGGACGGTACAAGAGACCCAGTACTTC
V: TRBV15
D: NA
J: TRBJ2-5
size: NA

CDR3: CASSLGPSSPQHF
DNA: TGTGCCAGCAGCTTAGGGCCCTCCTCGCCCCAGCATTTT
V: TRBV7-8
D: NA
J: TRBJ1-5
size: NA

CDR3: CAWSEGRGETEAFF
DNA: TGTGCCTGGAGTGAGGGGCGAGGGGAGACTGAAGCTTTCTTT
V: TRBV30
D: NA
J: TRBJ1-1
size: NA

CDR3: CASSLFGTGNEQYF
DNA: TGTGCCAGCAGCTTATTTGGGACAGGCAACGAGCAGTACTTC
V: TRBV7-9
D: TRBD1
J: TRBJ2-7
size: NA

CDR3: CSVRQGSDTQYF
DNA: TGCAGCGTTAGACAGGGGTCAGATACGCAGTATTTT
V: TRBV29-1
D: TRBD1
J: TRBJ2-3
size: once

CDR3: CSVVDRSTVEQYF
DNA: TGCAGCGTTGTCGATAGGTCCACGGTCGAGCAGTACTTC
V: TRBV29-1
D: NA
J: TRBJ2-7
size: few

CDR3: CASSPLDPMADTQYF
DNA: TGTGCCAGCAGCCCCCTTGACCCAATGGCAGATACGCAGTATTTT
V: TRBV28
D: NA
J: TRBJ2-3
size: NA

CDR3: CSVEERGYEQYF
DNA: TGCAGCGTTGAAGAAAGGGGCTACGAGCAGTACTTC
V: TRBV29-1
D: NA
J: TRBJ2-7
size: NA

CDR3: CASSLQDRSSYNEQFF
DNA: TGTGCCAGCAGCCTCCAGGACCGTAGCTCCTACAATGAGCAGTTCTTC
V: TRBV7-9
D: NA
J: TRBJ2-1
size: NA

CDR3: CASSPSGREVGSSYNEQFF
DNA: TGTGCCAGCAGTCCTAGCGGGAGGGAAGTCGGGAGCTCCTACAATGAGCAGTTCTTC
V: TRBV7-9
D: TRBD2
J: TRBJ2-1
size: NA

CDR3: CASRYTGGSYNEQFF
DNA: TGTGCCAGCAGGTACACAGGGGGCAGCTACAATGAGCAGTTCTTC
V: TRBV11-2
D: TRBD1
J: TRBJ2-1
size: NA

CDR3: CASTRRPGRVEETQYF
DNA: TGCGCCAGCACCAGAAGACCAGGGAGGGTTGAAGAGACCCAGTACTTC
V: TRBV5-1
D: TRBD2
J: TRBJ2-5
size: NA

CDR3: CSVDRDYEQYF
DNA: TGCAGCGTAGACAGAGACTACGAGCAGTACTTC
V: TRBV29-1
D: NA
J: TRBJ2-7
size: NA

CDR3: CAWRIGAGGNIQYF
DNA: TGTGCCTGGAGGATTGGGGCGGGTGGGAACATTCAGTACTTC
V: TRBV30
D: NA
J: TRBJ2-4
size: NA

CDR3: CASSPRTSGKETQYF
DNA: TGTGCCAGCTCACCACGGACTAGCGGGAAAGAGACCCAGTACTTC
V: TRBV18
D: TRBD2
J: TRBJ2-5
size: NA

CDR3: CASSYSAESHQETQYF
DNA: TGTGCCAGCAGTTACTCTGCTGAGTCACACCAAGAGACCCAGTACTTC
V: TRBV6-6
D: NA
J: TRBJ2-5
size: NA

CDR3: CASSDYRTDYEQYF
DNA: TGTGCCAGCAGTGACTATCGGACGGACTACGAGCAGTACTTC
V: TRBV25-1
D: NA
J: TRBJ2-7
size: NA

CDR3: CASSVGGLGAYEQYF
DNA: TGTGCCAGCAGCGTAGGCGGACTAGGTGCGTACGAGCAGTACTTC
V: TRBV9
D: TRBD2
J: TRBJ2-7
size: NA

CDR3: CSVEGSTYEQYF
DNA: TGCAGCGTTGAGGGTAGCACCTACGAGCAGTACTTC
V: TRBV29-1
D: NA
J: TRBJ2-7
size: NA

CDR3: CASSLGTSGRYEQYF
DNA: TGTGCCAGCAGCTTAGGGACTAGCGGGAGGTACGAGCAGTACTTC
V: TRBV7-2
D: TRBD2
J: TRBJ2-7
size: NA

CDR3: CASSADPGSGRYEQYF
DNA: TGTGCCAGCAGCGCCGACCCCGGCAGCGGGAGGTACGAGCAGTACTTC
V: TRBV5-5
D: TRBD2
J: TRBJ2-7
size: NA

CDR3: CSVVGSRHSKSYNEQFF
DNA: TGCAGCGTTGTCGGCTCGCGGCACAGTAAGTCCTACAATGAGCAGTTCTTC
V: TRBV29-1
D: NA
J: TRBJ2-1
size: NA

CDR3: CASSLVVGSEQFF
DNA: TGTGCCAGCAGCTTAGTTGTGGGGTCGGAGCAGTTCTTC
V: TRBV7-9
D: NA
J: TRBJ2-1
size: NA

CDR3: CASSLGSSGDEQYF
DNA: TGCGCCAGCAGCTTAGGCAGCTCAGGAGACGAGCAGTACTTC
V: TRBV5-1
D: NA
J: TRBJ2-7
size: NA

CDR3: CASRRGGPYEQYF
DNA: TGTGCCAGCCGTCGGGGGGGACCCTACGAGCAGTACTTC
V: TRBV11-2
D: TRBD2
J: TRBJ2-7
size: NA

CDR3: CASSEEDHEQYF
DNA: TGCGCCAGCAGTGAGGAGGACCACGAGCAGTACTTC
V: TRBV5-1
D: NA
J: TRBJ2-7
size: NA

CDR3: CASSISGGHYEQYF
DNA: TGTGCCAGTAGTATTTCGGGGGGGCACTACGAGCAGTACTTC
V: TRBV19
D: TRBD2
J: TRBJ2-7
size: NA

CDR3: CASSLGPGQGALAEKLFF
DNA: TGTGCCAGCAGCTTAGGACCGGGACAGGGGGCCCTAGCTGAAAAACTGTTTTTT
V: TRBV7-9
D: TRBD1
J: TRBJ1-4
size: once

CDR3: CAGSLFSDLDRPYEQYF
DNA: TGTGCCGGCAGTTTATTCAGTGACCTAGACAGACCCTACGAGCAGTACTTC
V: TRBV27
D: NA
J: TRBJ2-7
size: NA

CDR3: CASSSQSSGANVLTF
DNA: TGTGCCAGCAGTTCACAGAGCTCTGGGGCCAACGTCCTGACTTTC
V: TRBV28
D: NA
J: TRBJ2-6
size: NA

CDR3: CASSPQLDTEAFF
DNA: TGTGCCAGCAGCCCCCAACTGGACACTGAAGCTTTCTTT
V: TRBV7-6
D: NA
J: TRBJ1-1
size: NA